This TCR beta chain was recovered during a study of T cell repertoires in cytomegalovirus infection. Study context: An indication of both CMV infection and matching HLA type came from public TCR beta signatures.

This clonotype appeared many times. Its antigen is not identified. TCRdb passed the reads through MiXCR, listing each CDR3 protein once. The data hold hundreds of thousands of distinct CDR3 sequences, with about 9.2% observed a single time. Study findings and constraints: CMV-specific HLA-C-restricted TCR beta clonotypes dominated the ex vivo response. CMV carriers with the relevant HLA were identified by cumulative public TCR beta family frequency.

Germline V gene sequence: CDR1 SGHRS, CDR2 YFSETQ. V was trimmed by 0 bases and J by 0 bases, leaving 7 bases between them. This CDR3 region has 14 residues. V usage is TRBV5-1 and J usage is TRBJ2-7, with unresolved D. The sequencing input was PBMCs. This TCR was recovered from a human donor in good health (CMV status not recorded). Some clones in this sample may be carry-over from other donors' samples. The CDR3: CASSLVESSYEQYF. CDR3 in DNA: TGCGCCAGCAGCTTGGTGGAGAGCTCCTACGAGCAGTACTTC. Looking up the rest from reference TRBV5-1 and TRBJ2-7 gives the full variable domain: KAGVTQTPRYLIKTRGQQVTLSCSPISGHRSVSWYQQTPGQGLQFLFEYFSETQRNKGNFPGRFSGRQFSNSRSEMNVSTLELGDSALYLCASSLVESSYEQYFGPGTRLTVT.